This T cell receptor beta chain derives from a study of blood T cell repertoires in COVID-19. Germline V lookup: CDR1 MGHRA, CDR2 YSYEKL. Trimming cost V 0 bases and J 0 bases; bases outside gene matches: 2. The CDR3 totals 17 residues. Some clones are missing from TCRdb's copy, which holds only in-frame ones; the method was immunoSEQ multiplex PCR. Altogether 200,000 to 250,000 clones are present, 90% to 95% being singletons, with the ten largest covering 0.82%. The chain employs TRBV4-1 and TRBJ2-7, with 13 bases lining up with TRBD2. The sequence was obtained from a man in his sixties with COVID-19, enrolled during active disease. The sample consisted of peripheral blood. CDR3 protein: CASSQDRTSGSSYEQYF. The CDR3 bases are TGCGCCAGCAGCCAAGACCGGACTAGCGGGAGCTCCTACGAGCAGTACTTC.